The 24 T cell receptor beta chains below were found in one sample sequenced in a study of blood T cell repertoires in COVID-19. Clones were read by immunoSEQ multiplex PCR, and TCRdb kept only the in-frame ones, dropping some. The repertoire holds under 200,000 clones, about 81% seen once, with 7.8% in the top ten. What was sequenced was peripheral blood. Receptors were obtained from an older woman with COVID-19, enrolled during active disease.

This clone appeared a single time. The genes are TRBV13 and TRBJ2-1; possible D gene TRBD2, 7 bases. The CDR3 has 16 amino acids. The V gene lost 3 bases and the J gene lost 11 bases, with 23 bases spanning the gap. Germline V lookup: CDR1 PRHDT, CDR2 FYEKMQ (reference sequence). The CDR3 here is CASSLTWGGGEPQQFF. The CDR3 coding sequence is TGTGCCAGCAGCTTGACCTGGGGAGGGGGGGAGCCTCAGCAGTTCTTC.

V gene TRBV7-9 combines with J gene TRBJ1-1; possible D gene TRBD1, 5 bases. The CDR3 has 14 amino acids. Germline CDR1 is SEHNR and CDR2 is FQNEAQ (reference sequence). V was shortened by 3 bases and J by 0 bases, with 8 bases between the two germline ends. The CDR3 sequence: CASSLLGVNTEAFF. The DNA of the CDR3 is TGTGCCAGCAGCTTGTTAGGGGTGAACACTGAAGCTTTCTTT. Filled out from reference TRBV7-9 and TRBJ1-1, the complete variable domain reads DTGVSQNPRHKITKRGQNVTFRCDPISEHNRLYWYRQTLGQGPEFLTYFQNEAQLEKSRLLSDRFSAERPKGSFSTLEIQRTEQGDSAMYLCASSLLGVNTEAFFGQGTRLTVV.

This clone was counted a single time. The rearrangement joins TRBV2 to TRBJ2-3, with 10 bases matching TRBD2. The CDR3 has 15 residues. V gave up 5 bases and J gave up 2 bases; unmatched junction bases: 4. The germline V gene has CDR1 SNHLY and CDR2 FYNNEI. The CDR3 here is CASSPSGGLTDTQYF. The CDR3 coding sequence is TGTGCCAGCAGTCCTAGCGGGGGCCTCACAGATACGCAGTATTTT.

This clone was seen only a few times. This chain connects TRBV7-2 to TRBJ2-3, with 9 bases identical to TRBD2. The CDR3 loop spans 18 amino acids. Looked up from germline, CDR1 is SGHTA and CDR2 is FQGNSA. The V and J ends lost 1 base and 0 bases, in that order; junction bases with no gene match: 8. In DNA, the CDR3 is TGTGCCAGCAGCTTAGAAGCTTTAGCGGGGGCTAGCACAGATACGCAGTATTTT. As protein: CASSLEALAGASTDTQYF.

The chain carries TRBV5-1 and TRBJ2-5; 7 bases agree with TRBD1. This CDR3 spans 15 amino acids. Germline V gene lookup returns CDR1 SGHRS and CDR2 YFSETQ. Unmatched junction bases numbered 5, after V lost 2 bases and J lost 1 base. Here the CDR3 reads CASSLQGTVQETQYF. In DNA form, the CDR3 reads TGCGCCAGCAGCTTACAAGGGACAGTCCAAGAGACCCAGTACTTC.

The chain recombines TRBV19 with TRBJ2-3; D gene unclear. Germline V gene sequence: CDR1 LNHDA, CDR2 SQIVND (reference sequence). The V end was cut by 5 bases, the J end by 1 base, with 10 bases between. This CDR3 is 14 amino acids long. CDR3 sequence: CASSSLAGTDTQYF. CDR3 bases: TGTGCCAGTAGTTCATTAGCAGGCACAGATACGCAGTATTTT.

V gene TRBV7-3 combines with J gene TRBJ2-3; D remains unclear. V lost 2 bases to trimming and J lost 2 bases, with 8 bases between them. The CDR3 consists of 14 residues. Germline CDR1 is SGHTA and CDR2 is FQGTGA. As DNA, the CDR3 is TGTGCCAGCAGCTTACAGGTAGACACAGATACGCAGTATTTT. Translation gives CASSLQVDTDTQYF.

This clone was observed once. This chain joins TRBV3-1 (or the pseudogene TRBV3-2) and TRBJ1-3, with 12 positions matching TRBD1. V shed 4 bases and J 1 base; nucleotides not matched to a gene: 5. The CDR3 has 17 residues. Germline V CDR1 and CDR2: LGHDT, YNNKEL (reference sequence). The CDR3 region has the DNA TGTGCCAGCAGCCCTGAGGGACAGGGGGCTTCTGGAAACACCATATATTTT. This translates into CASSPEGQGASGNTIYF.

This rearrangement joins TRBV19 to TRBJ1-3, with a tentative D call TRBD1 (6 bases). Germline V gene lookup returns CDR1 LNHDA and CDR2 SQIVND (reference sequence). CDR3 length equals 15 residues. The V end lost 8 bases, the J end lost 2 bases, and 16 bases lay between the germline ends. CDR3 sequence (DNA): TGTGCCAGTGGCAACGTGGGGGCGGCTGGAAACACCATATATTTT. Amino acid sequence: CASGNVGAAGNTIYF.

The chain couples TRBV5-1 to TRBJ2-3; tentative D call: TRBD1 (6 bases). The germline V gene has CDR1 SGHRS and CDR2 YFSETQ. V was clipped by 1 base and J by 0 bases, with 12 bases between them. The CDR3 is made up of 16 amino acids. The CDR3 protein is CASSLFSTGSTDTQYF. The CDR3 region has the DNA TGCGCCAGCAGCTTGTTTTCCACAGGGAGCACAGATACGCAGTATTTT.

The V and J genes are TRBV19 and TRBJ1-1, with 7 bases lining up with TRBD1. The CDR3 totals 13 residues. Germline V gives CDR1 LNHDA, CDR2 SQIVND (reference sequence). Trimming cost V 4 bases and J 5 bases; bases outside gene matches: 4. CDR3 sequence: CASSTRGHTEAFF. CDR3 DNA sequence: TGTGCCAGTAGTACGAGGGGGCATACTGAAGCTTTCTTT.

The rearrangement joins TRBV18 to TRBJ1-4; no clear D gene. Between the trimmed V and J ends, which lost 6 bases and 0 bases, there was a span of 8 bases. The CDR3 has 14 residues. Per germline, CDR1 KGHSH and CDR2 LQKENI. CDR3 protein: CASSPETTNEKLFF. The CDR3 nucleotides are TGTGCCAGCTCCCCCGAGACAACTAATGAAAAACTGTTTTTT.

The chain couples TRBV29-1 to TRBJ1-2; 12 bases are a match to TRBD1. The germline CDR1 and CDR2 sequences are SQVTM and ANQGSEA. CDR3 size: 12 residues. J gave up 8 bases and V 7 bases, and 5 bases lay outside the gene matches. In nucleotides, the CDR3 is TGCAGCGCGGGACAGGGGGCTATGGGCTACACCTTC. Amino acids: CSAGQGAMGYTF.

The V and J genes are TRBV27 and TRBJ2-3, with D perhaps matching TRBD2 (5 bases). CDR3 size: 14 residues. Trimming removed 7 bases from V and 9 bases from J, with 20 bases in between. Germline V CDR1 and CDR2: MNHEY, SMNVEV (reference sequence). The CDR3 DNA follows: TGTGCCAGCACCACTCGGGGATCGGTGGCCACGCAGTATTTT. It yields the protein CASTTRGSVATQYF.

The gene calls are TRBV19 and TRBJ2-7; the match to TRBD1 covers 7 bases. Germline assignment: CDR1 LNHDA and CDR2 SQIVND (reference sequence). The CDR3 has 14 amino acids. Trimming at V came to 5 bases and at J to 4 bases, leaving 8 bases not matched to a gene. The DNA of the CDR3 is TGTGCCAGTAGTGTCGGCAGGGGGTTGTACGAGCAGTACTTC. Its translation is CASSVGRGLYEQYF. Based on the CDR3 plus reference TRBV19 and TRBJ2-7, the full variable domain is DGGITQSPKYLFRKEGQNVTLSCEQNLNHDAMYWYRQDPGQGLRLIYYSQIVNDFQKGDIAEGYSVSREKKESFPLTVTSAQKNPTAFYLCASSVGRGLYEQYFGPGTRLTVT.

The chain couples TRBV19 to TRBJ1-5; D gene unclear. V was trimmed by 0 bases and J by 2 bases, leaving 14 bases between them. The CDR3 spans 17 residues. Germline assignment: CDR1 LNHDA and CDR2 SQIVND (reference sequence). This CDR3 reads CASSIDWFGGRNQPQHF. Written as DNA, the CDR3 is TGTGCCAGTAGTATAGATTGGTTCGGCGGCCGCAATCAGCCCCAGCATTTT.

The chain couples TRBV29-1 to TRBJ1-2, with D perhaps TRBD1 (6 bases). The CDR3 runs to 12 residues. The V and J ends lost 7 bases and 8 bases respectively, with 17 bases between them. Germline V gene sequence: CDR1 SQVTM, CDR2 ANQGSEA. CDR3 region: CSESQGGAGYTF. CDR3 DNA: TGCAGCGAAAGTCAAGGGGGGGCCGGCTACACCTTC.

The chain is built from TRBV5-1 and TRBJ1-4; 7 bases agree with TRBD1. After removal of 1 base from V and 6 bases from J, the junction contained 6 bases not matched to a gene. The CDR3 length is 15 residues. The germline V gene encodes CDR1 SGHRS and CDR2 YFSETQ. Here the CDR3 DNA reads TGCGCCAGCAGCTTGAATGTAGGACAGGATGAAAAACTGTTTTTT. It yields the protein CASSLNVGQDEKLFF.

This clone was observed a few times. The CDR3 loop reads CASTGDIDQPQHF. CDR3 coding DNA: TGTGCCAGCACTGGGGACATTGATCAGCCCCAGCATTTT. The chain combines TRBV12-3 or TRBV12-4 with TRBJ1-5, with TRBD1 as a possible D gene (6 bases). The V and J ends lost 7 bases and 5 bases respectively, with 12 bases between them. The CDR3 is made up of 13 amino acids.

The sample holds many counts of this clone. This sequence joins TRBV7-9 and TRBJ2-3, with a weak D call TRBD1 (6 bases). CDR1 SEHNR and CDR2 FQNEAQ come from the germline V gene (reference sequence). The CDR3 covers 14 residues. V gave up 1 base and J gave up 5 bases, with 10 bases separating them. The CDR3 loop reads CASSLVFRGDTQYF. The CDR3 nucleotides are TGTGCCAGCAGCTTAGTTTTCAGGGGAGATACGCAGTATTTT.

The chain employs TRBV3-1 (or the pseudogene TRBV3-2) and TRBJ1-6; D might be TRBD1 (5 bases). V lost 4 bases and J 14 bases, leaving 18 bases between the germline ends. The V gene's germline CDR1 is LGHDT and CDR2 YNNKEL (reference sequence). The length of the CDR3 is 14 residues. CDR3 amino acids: CASSPMTGVESLHF. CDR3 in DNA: TGTGCCAGCAGCCCAATGACGGGGGTTGAGTCCCTCCACTTT.

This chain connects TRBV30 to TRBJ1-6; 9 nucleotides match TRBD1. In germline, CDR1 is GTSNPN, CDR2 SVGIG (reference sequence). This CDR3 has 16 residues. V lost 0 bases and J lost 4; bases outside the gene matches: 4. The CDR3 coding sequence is TGTGCCTGGAGTGTACAGGGGGCGCCTTATAATTCACCCCTCCACTTT. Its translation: CAWSVQGAPYNSPLHF.

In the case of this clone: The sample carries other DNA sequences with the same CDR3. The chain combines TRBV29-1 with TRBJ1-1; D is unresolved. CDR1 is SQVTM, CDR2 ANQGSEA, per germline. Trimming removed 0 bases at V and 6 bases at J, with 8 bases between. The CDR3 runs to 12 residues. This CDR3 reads CSVEERGSEAFF. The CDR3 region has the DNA TGCAGCGTTGAAGAAAGAGGTTCTGAAGCTTTCTTT.

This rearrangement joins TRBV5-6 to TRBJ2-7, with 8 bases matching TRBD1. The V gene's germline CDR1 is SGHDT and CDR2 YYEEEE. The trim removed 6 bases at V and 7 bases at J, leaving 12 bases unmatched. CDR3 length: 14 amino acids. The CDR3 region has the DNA TGTGCCAGCATCCGACAGGGGTCACCTAGGGAGCAGTACTTC. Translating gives CASIRQGSPREQYF.